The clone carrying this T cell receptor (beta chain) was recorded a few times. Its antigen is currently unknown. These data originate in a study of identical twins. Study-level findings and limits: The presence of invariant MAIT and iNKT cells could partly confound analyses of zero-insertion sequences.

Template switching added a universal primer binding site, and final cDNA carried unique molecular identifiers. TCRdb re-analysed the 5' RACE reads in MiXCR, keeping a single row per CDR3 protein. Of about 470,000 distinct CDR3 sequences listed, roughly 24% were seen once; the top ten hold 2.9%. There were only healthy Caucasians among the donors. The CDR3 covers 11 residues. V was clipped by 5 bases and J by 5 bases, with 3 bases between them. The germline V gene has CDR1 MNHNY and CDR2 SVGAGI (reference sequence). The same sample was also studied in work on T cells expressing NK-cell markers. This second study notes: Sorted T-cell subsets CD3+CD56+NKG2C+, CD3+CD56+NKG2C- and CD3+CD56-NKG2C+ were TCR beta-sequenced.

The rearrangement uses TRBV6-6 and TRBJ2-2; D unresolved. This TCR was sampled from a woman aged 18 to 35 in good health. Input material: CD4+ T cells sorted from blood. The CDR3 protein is CASSKTGELFF. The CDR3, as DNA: TGTGCCAGCAGTAAGACCGGGGAGCTGTTTTTT.